This T cell receptor (beta chain) came from a study of a mutant IDH1 vaccine in newly diagnosed glioma. Trimming took off 8 bases at V and 8 bases at J, with 18 bases between the two ends. The CDR3 contains 14 residues. The germline V gene has CDR1 MNHEY and CDR2 SMNVEV (reference sequence). A remark on this clone: Its cognate antigen is unknown.

Time point given: week 35, safety follow-up. Every vaccine dose comprised 300 ug of mutant IDH1 20-mer peptide plus topical imiquimod. Repertoires were generated with immunoSEQ multiplex PCR, while TCRdb's copy carries only in-frame clones and drops some. The table has around 60,000 clones, around 84% seen once. The sequences come from PBMCs, collected from a glioma patient whose treatment included an IDH1 peptide vaccine. V and J are TRBV27 and TRBJ1-4, with D possibly being TRBD1 (6 bases). The receptor's source is a man younger than 40 with glioma. CDR3 in amino acids: CASARQGIWEKLFF. DNA of the CDR3: TGTGCCAGCGCCCGTCAGGGGATTTGGGAAAAACTGTTTTTT.